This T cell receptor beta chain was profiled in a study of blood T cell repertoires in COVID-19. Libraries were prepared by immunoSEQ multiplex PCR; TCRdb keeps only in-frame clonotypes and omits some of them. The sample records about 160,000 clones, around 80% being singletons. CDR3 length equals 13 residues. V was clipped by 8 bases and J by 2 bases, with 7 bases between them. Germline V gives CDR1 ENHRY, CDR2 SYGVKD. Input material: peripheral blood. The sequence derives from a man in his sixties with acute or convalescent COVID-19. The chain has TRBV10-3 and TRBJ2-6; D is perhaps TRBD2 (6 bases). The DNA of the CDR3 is TGTGCCATCTGGAGGGCTGGGGCCAACGTCCTGACTTTC. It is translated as CAIWRAGANVLTF.